Listed below are T cell receptor beta chains from one sample, sequenced in a study of T cell responses to AZD1222 COVID-19 vaccine. This table comes from immunoSEQ multiplex PCR, and its TCRdb copy is limited to in-frame clones, with some not included. In the table there are over 130,000 clones, roughly nine tenths of which are singletons. The sample consisted of peripheral blood, taken 28 days after the second AZD1222 dose. The receptors here all came from an adult who received the AZD1222 COVID-19 vaccine. The CDR3 runs from the conserved cysteine through the conserved F or W. The D gene is left open where the match is weak. The listing skips clone size in some rows; elsewhere it reads once, few, many or a size class.

D gene,V gene,J gene,clone size,CDR3 protein,CDR3 DNA
-,TRBV2,TRBJ2-2,-,CASSGPPQGLGELFF,TGTGCCAGCAGTGGGCCCCCCCAGGGGCTCGGGGAGCTGTTTTTT
TRBD1,TRBV2,TRBJ2-6,once,CASRAGTGSGGANVLTF,TGTGCCAGCAGGGCCGGGACAGGGTCGGGAGGGGCCAACGTCCTGACTTTC
-,TRBV30,TRBJ1-1,once,CAWKRANTEAFF,TGTGCCTGGAAAAGGGCGAACACTGAAGCTTTCTTT
TRBD1,TRBV18,TRBJ1-2,-,CASSPTDRGLRHGYTF,TGTGCCAGCTCACCGACCGACAGGGGGCTAAGGCATGGCTACACCTTC
-,TRBV19,TRBJ1-5,-,CAIPIRAPQHF,TGTGCCATCCCCATCCGCGCGCCCCAGCATTTT
-,TRBV7-6,TRBJ1-3,-,CASSSLGRPISGNTIYF,TGTGCCAGCAGCTCCCTAGGACGCCCGATCTCTGGAAACACCATATATTTT
-,TRBV11-2,TRBJ2-7,-,CASSSIRDGPYEQYF,TGTGCCAGCAGCTCTATCAGGGACGGACCCTACGAGCAGTACTTC
-,TRBV7-9,TRBJ1-4,-,CASSSQGPNEKLFF,TGTGCCAGCAGCTCACAGGGACCTAATGAAAAACTGTTTTTT
TRBD2,TRBV4-2,TRBJ2-4,-,CASSQDGLGLAIDIQYF,TGTGCCAGCAGCCAAGATGGATTGGGACTAGCGATTGACATTCAGTACTTC
TRBD1,TRBV3-1/TRBV3-2,TRBJ1-1,-,CVSRGQGNTEAFF,TGCGTTAGCCGCGGACAGGGGAACACTGAAGCTTTCTTT
-,TRBV10-1,TRBJ1-1,-,CASSYSDRQGAEAFF,TGCGCCAGCAGTTACTCGGACAGACAAGGGGCTGAAGCTTTCTTT
TRBD1,TRBV7-8,TRBJ1-5,-,CASSRGQGVGQPQHF,TGTGCCAGCAGCCGCGGACAGGGCGTGGGTCAGCCCCAGCATTTT
-,TRBV3-1/TRBV3-2,TRBJ1-1,-,CASSQAGIGTEAFF,TGTGCCAGCAGCCAAGCAGGGATCGGCACTGAAGCTTTCTTT
-,TRBV7-2,TRBJ1-5,-,CASSLWGGGGQPQHF,TGTGCCAGCAGCTTGTGGGGGGGCGGGGGTCAGCCCCAGCATTTT
-,TRBV9,TRBJ1-3,-,CASSVQGPSSGNTIYF,TGTGCCAGCAGCGTCCAGGGGCCGAGCTCTGGAAACACCATATATTTT
-,TRBV7-9,TRBJ1-1,once,CASRPGGGVNTEAFF,TGTGCCAGCAGGCCGGGGGGAGGGGTGAACACTGAAGCTTTCTTT
-,TRBV20-1,TRBJ1-2,-,CSASGGARGRYGYTF,TGCAGTGCTAGTGGCGGAGCGAGAGGGCGCTATGGCTACACCTTC
TRBD1,TRBV19,TRBJ1-4,-,CASSIGEWDRGPEKLFF,TGTGCCAGTAGTATTGGTGAGTGGGACAGGGGCCCTGAAAAACTGTTTTTT
-,TRBV28,TRBJ2-2,-,CASSSSGRNTGELFF,TGTGCCAGCAGTTCCAGCGGACGGAACACCGGGGAGCTGTTTTTT
-,TRBV18,TRBJ1-6,-,CASSPQPGLNSPLHF,TGTGCCAGCTCACCACAGCCGGGGTTAAATTCACCCCTCCACTTT